These T cell receptor beta chains were read from a single sample in a study of beta chain features in type 1 diabetes. Assay used: immunoSEQ multiplex PCR; TCRdb lists only in-frame clones, some missing. The data hold nearly 350,000 clones, with approximately 10% observed a single time. The sample was central memory CD4+ T cells from blood. The receptors originated from a man aged 30-40 years with type 1 diabetes. The CDR3 runs from the conserved cysteine through the conserved F or W.

>TRBJ2-2|TRBV30
CAWGTSELFF
>TRBJ1-6|TRBV28
CASSYGNGNSPLHF
>TRBJ1-1|TRBV18
CASSLQGKNTEAFF
>TRBJ1-1|TRBV29-1
CSVPAVNTEAFF
>TRBJ2-5|TRBV7-2
CASSATGTQETQYF
>TRBJ2-3|TRBV11-2
CASSAGLAGASDTQYF
>TRBJ1-6|TRBV28
CASSLRQGTLNNSPLHF
>TRBJ2-6|TRBV27
CASSLTDSSGANVLTF
>TRBJ1-5|TRBV5-1
CASSPGEKGFGNQPQHF
>TRBJ2-7|TRBV4-3
CASSQDVGSYEQYF
>TRBJ2-5|TRBV6-1
CASSPGGWETQYF
>TRBJ1-2|TRBV7-2
CASSLAGQGGTF
>TRBJ1-1|TRBV10-3
CAISDGGIAFF
>TRBJ2-1|TRBV5-1
CASSLGQGLNNEQFF
>TRBJ2-5|TRBV11-2
CASSFTSGQTQYF
>TRBJ2-5|TRBV5-6
CASSSGVGGKTQYF
>TRBJ1-3|TRBV13
CASRRVSGNTIYF
>TRBJ1-2|TRBV6-5
CASRADRGGYTF
>TRBJ1-1|TRBV14
CASSQVQGKGNTEAFF
>TRBJ1-1|TRBV30
CAWNRGGTEAFF
>TRBJ2-5|TRBV7-7
CASSLALGLLETQYF
>TRBJ2-3|TRBV20-1
CSVSRGDTQYF
>TRBJ2-1|TRBV2
CASSEKDSHTYNEQFF
>TRBJ1-2|TRBV30
CAWSNGQGSYGYTF
>TRBJ2-7|TRBV27
CASRKGSDPYEQYF
>TRBJ2-7|TRBV20-1
CSAGRYEQYF
>TRBJ1-1|TRBV28
CASIHRGNTEAFF
>TRBJ2-3|TRBV6-5
CASSPNTDTQYF
>TRBJ2-7|TRBV7-2
CASSLASQGGHEQYF
>TRBJ2-3|TRBV7-2
CASSLWKDTQYF
>TRBJ2-5|TRBV28
CASSLWRGGQETQYF
>TRBJ2-1|TRBV6-5
CASSREGAYNEQFF
>TRBJ1-6|TRBV7-9
CASTPGGLGSPLHF
>TRBJ1-2|TRBV27
CASSLKGGVGGYTF
>TRBJ1-1|TRBV15
CATSKERGAGTEAFF
>TRBJ2-1|TRBV29-1
CSVDGSRGANNEQFF
>TRBJ2-2|TRBV28
CASRAHSGTGELFF
>TRBJ2-3|TRBV7-2
CASSFRAGGVDTQYF
>TRBJ1-2|TRBV28
CASSSPTGDPYGYTF
>TRBJ1-4|TRBV6-5
CASSPSPATNEKLFF
>TRBJ1-1|TRBV30
CAWGVYQGATEAFF